These 3 T cell receptor beta chains were sequenced from one sample in a study of blood T cell repertoires in COVID-19. The assay was immunoSEQ multiplex PCR, and TCRdb's table has in-frame clones only and misses some. The table lists 190,000 or so clones, more than 70% of them singletons, with around 2.8% in the top ten. The sequencing sample was made of peripheral blood. These receptor sequences come from an elderly woman with active or convalescent COVID-19.

The J gene is TRBJ2-3, the V gene TRBV4-1, with TRBD2 matching 9 bases. Germline V gene lookup returns CDR1 MGHRA and CDR2 YSYEKL. CDR3 length: 17 amino acids. With V trimmed by 3 bases and J by 1 base, 8 bases remained unmatched. CDR3 bases: TGCGCCAGCAGCCATGAAGTTAAGCGGGGGGGCACAGATACGCAGTATTTT. This gives the protein CASSHEVKRGGTDTQYF.

The rearrangement links TRBV5-5 to TRBJ1-1; maybe TRBD1 (6 bases). Germline V lookup: CDR1 SGHKS, CDR2 YYEKEE (reference sequence). The CDR3 is 16 residues long. Trimming cost V 0 bases and J 7 bases, with 19 bases left between them. This CDR3 is CASSLEVGAGLGEAFF. The CDR3 DNA follows: TGTGCCAGCAGCTTGGAAGTGGGGGCCGGCTTGGGTGAAGCTTTCTTT.

The J gene is TRBJ1-3, the V gene TRBV6-5, with D hard to call. The V end was cut by 3 bases, the J end by 0 bases, with 12 bases between. Germline V gene sequence: CDR1 MNHEY, CDR2 SVGAGI. The CDR3 is 16 residues long. CDR3 DNA sequence: TGTGCCAGCAGTTATTCACCCAGGCCCTCTGGAAACACCATATATTTT. It specifies CASSYSPRPSGNTIYF.